The present T cell receptor (beta chain) was sequenced within a study of cytomegalovirus exposure and HLA in healthy donors. Study at large: T cells numbering around 170 million yielded approximately 120 million unique TCR beta sequences in an earlier analysis. Regarding the study as a whole: Donor immune exposure was known only as CMV serostatus. Cytomegalovirus-associated status was assigned to 164 TCR beta chains.

This clone was observed at least ten times. What it recognizes is unknown. This PCR relied on a set of 60 Vbeta primers and 13 Jbeta primers. Assay used: immunoSEQ multiplex PCR; TCRdb lists only in-frame clones, some missing. This sample has about 150,000 clones, with approximately 80% found just once. The CDR3 is made up of 11 amino acids. The V end lost 2 bases, the J end lost 11 bases, and 8 bases lay between the germline ends. Germline V gene lookup returns CDR1 SGHDT and CDR2 YYEEEE. The rearrangement uses TRBV5-6 and TRBJ2-1; the D gene is possibly TRBD1 (6 bases). The sequence derives from a man in his thirties or forties in good health and CMV-seropositive. The sample was PBMCs. In DNA form, the CDR3 reads TGTGCCAGCAGCTTAGGGACACAGCAGTTCTTC. Its protein is CASSLGTQQFF.